The 20 T cell receptor beta chains below come from one sample, sequenced in a study of blood T cell repertoires in COVID-19. Sequenced by immunoSEQ multiplex PCR; TCRdb stores in-frame clones only, minus some. The data show a few hundred thousand clones, with around 82% seen just once and around 1% held by the top ten. Sequencing was done on a sample of peripheral blood. The receptors were sampled from a human donor with COVID-19, enrolled during active disease. The donor label of this sample is uncertain.

About this clone: Distinct nucleotide sequences in the sample also encode this CDR3. V gene TRBV6-1 combines with J gene TRBJ1-1, with TRBD1 matching over 7 bases. With V trimmed by 2 bases and J by 4 bases, 1 base remained unmatched. The germline V gene encodes CDR1 MNHNS and CDR2 SASEGT. The CDR3 totals 13 residues. The CDR3, as DNA: TGTGCCAGCAGTGAAACAGGGGCCACTGAAGCTTTCTTT. Its translation: CASSETGATEAFF.

The chain employs TRBV7-2 and TRBJ1-1; D gene uncertain. The CDR3 consists of 12 residues. Germline V lookup: CDR1 SGHTA, CDR2 FQGNSA. Deletions cut 3 bases from V and 5 bases from J, with 7 bases between. The DNA of the CDR3 is TGTGCCAGCAGCTTCGTCCGGACTGAAGCTTTCTTT. It yields the protein CASSFVRTEAFF. Full variable domain (remainder filled in from reference TRBV7-2 and TRBJ1-1): GAGVSQSPSNKVTEKGKDVELRCDPISGHTALYWYRQSLGQGLEFLIYFQGNSAPDKSGLPSDRFSAERTGGSVSTLTIQRTQQEDSAVYLCASSFVRTEAFFGQGTRLTVV.

The chain is built from TRBV12-3 or TRBV12-4 and TRBJ1-1, with TRBD1 matching over 7 bases. The junction had 7 bases not matched to a gene; V was cut back by 7 bases and J by 5 bases. The CDR3 runs to 13 residues. Here the CDR3 reads CASTRSTGTEAFF. CDR3 coding DNA: TGTGCCAGCACCCGATCGACAGGGACTGAAGCTTTCTTT.

This clone was recorded once. The chain combines TRBV5-1 with TRBJ1-2, with 10 bases matching TRBD1. The CDR3 loop spans 16 amino acids. Germline trimming cut 1 base from V and 8 bases from J; bases unmatched to any gene: 11. In germline, CDR1 is SGHRS, CDR2 YFSETQ. CDR3 in amino acids: CASSLTGTGATGGYTF. The CDR3 DNA sequence: TGCGCCAGCAGCTTGACCGGGACAGGGGCGACAGGGGGCTACACCTTC.

The rearrangement links TRBV30 to TRBJ1-6; no clear D gene. The CDR3 is 17 residues long. The V end was cut by 0 bases, the J end by 0 bases, with 12 bases between. CDR1 and CDR2 from the germline V gene are GTSNPN and SVGIG (reference sequence). CDR3 amino acids: CAWSVFGPSSYNSPLHF. DNA for the CDR3: TGTGCCTGGAGTGTTTTTGGGCCGAGCTCCTATAATTCACCCCTCCACTTT. The complete variable domain, with remaining parts taken from reference TRBV30 and TRBJ1-6, reads SQTIHQWPATLVQPVGSPLSLECTVEGTSNPNLYWYRQAAGRGLQLLFYSVGIGQISSEVPQNLSASRPQDRQFILSSKKLLLSDSGFYLCAWSVFGPSSYNSPLHFGNGTRLTVT.

V gene TRBV3-1 (or the pseudogene TRBV3-2) combines with J gene TRBJ1-5, with 9 bases fitting TRBD1. V shed 4 bases, J shed 4 bases, and the junction held 14 bases outside the gene matches. The CDR3 is 18 residues long. Germline CDR1 LGHDT, CDR2 YNNKEL (reference sequence). The DNA for the CDR3 is TGTGCCAGCAGCCTCAATCCCCCCGGGACAGGGTATAATCAGCCCCAGCATTTT. Its protein product is CASSLNPPGTGYNQPQHF.

The chain employs TRBV3-1 (or the pseudogene TRBV3-2) and TRBJ1-5, with 9 bases lining up with TRBD1. The V and J ends lost 1 base and 5 bases, in that order; junction bases with no gene match: 3. Germline V gene data show CDR1 as LGHDT and CDR2 as YNNKEL (reference sequence). CDR3 length equals 15 residues. The CDR3 reads CASSQGGQGYQPQHF. The DNA for the CDR3 is TGTGCCAGCAGCCAAGGGGGACAGGGATATCAGCCCCAGCATTTT.

This clone was counted only a few times. The chain links TRBV5-6 to TRBJ2-3, with D hard to call. The V end was cut by 2 bases, the J end by 4 bases, with 8 bases between. Germline CDR1 and CDR2: SGHDT and YYEEEE. The CDR3 is 13 amino acids. CDR3 region: CASSLLAADTQYF. The CDR3 region has the DNA TGTGCCAGCAGCTTACTCGCGGCAGATACGCAGTATTTT.

This rearrangement joins TRBV5-6 to TRBJ2-4; 7 bases align to TRBD2. Germline CDR1 is SGHDT and CDR2 is YYEEEE. The junction had 7 bases not matched to a gene; V was cut back by 4 bases and J by 0 bases. The CDR3 is 16 amino acids. The CDR3 nucleotides read TGTGCCAGCAGCCGACTAGCTCCCCTAGCCAAAAACATTCAGTACTTC. Protein sequence: CASSRLAPLAKNIQYF.

V gene TRBV5-1 combines with J gene TRBJ2-2, with 10 bases identical to TRBD2. V lost 4 bases and J lost 6; bases outside the gene matches: 9. Germline-derived CDR1 and CDR2 are SGHRS and YFSETQ. The length of the CDR3 is 16 residues. The CDR3 here is CASSTSLAGDAGELFF. CDR3 DNA: TGCGCCAGCAGCACCTCTCTAGCGGGAGACGCCGGGGAGCTGTTTTTT.

V and J are TRBV7-9 and TRBJ1-2; D call uncertain. V lost 7 bases, J lost 8 bases, and 20 bases lay in between. In germline, CDR1 is SEHNR, CDR2 FQNEAQ (reference sequence). The CDR3 is 14 amino acids. The CDR3 reads CASTSGQTFGGYTF. The DNA for the CDR3 is TGTGCCAGCACGTCTGGGCAGACCTTCGGCGGCTACACCTTC.

The chain employs TRBV28 and TRBJ2-1; tentative D call: TRBD2 (5 bases). Trimming stripped 10 bases from V and 0 bases from J, with 16 bases between. This CDR3 region has 15 residues. Germline CDR1 and CDR2: MDHEN and SYDVKM. This chain's CDR3 is CATQMVGGSYNEQFF. In DNA form, the CDR3 reads TGTGCCACACAAATGGTAGGAGGCTCCTACAATGAGCAGTTCTTC. Variable domain in full (rest from reference TRBV28 and TRBJ2-1): DVKVTQSSRYLVKRTGEKVFLECVQDMDHENMFWYRQDPGLGLRLIYFSYDVKMKEKGDIPEGYSVSREKKERFSLILESASTNQTSMYLCATQMVGGSYNEQFFGPGTRLTVL.

The chain employs TRBV15 and TRBJ2-7, with 9 bases fitting TRBD2. V gave up 2 bases and J gave up 6 bases; unmatched junction bases: 11. Per the germline V gene, CDR1 is LNHNV and CDR2 is YYDKDF (reference sequence). This CDR3 has 16 amino acids. The CDR3 DNA reads TGTGCCACCAGCAGACCCTCAGCGGGAGGATGGGGCGAGCAGTACTTC. It yields the protein CATSRPSAGGWGEQYF.

The V call is TRBV5-1, the J call TRBJ2-7, with 11 bases identical to TRBD2. V dropped 4 bases and J dropped 1; count of bases not matched to a gene: 1. Germline V gene data show CDR1 as SGHRS and CDR2 as YFSETQ. CDR3 length equals 14 residues. CDR3 residues: CASSGTSGSYEQYF. For the CDR3, the DNA is TGCGCCAGCAGCGGGACTAGCGGTTCCTACGAGCAGTACTTC.

This clone has ten or more counts. The chain uses TRBV28 and TRBJ2-7; no clear D gene. CDR3 length: 14 residues. Trimming shortened V by 3 bases and J by 4 bases, and 13 bases separated the two germline ends. In germline, CDR1 is MDHEN, CDR2 SYDVKM. The CDR3 DNA reads as TGTGCCAGCAGTTTTCCGGGTAATGCGTACGAGCAGTACTTC. Translated, it gives CASSFPGNAYEQYF.

The V call is TRBV7-2, the J call TRBJ2-7, with D possibly being TRBD2 (7 bases). The CDR3 is made up of 17 amino acids. The germline CDR1 and CDR2 sequences are SGHTA and FQGNSA. V shed 2 bases and J shed 2 bases, with 19 bases lying between them. The CDR3 DNA follows: TGTGCCAGCAGCTTATCATCCGGAGGGGGGGGAACCTACGAGCAGTACTTC. It is translated as CASSLSSGGGGTYEQYF.

The rearrangement joins TRBV28 to TRBJ1-1, with 12 bases matching TRBD1. The CDR3 covers 17 residues. Per the germline V gene, CDR1 is MDHEN and CDR2 is SYDVKM. V shed 0 bases, J shed 1 base, and the junction held 3 bases outside the gene matches. In DNA form, the CDR3 reads TGTGCCAGCAGTTTATGGGGGACAGGGGGCGCGAACACTGAAGCTTTCTTT. Its protein product is CASSLWGTGGANTEAFF.

This chain connects TRBV10-3 to TRBJ1-2, with 10 positions matching TRBD1. The germline V gene has CDR1 ENHRY and CDR2 SYGVKD. V lost 7 bases and J lost 2; bases outside the gene matches: 1. The length of the CDR3 is 13 residues. As DNA, the CDR3 is TGTGCCATCACGGGACAGGGGAACTATGGCTACACCTTC. It translates to CAITGQGNYGYTF.

The chain carries TRBV4-1 and TRBJ2-6; the match to TRBD2 covers 8 bases. Germline V CDR1 and CDR2: MGHRA, YSYEKL. Trimming took 3 bases from V and 2 from J; bases not matched to a gene: 3. The CDR3 runs to 16 residues. The DNA of the CDR3 is TGCGCCAGCAGCCAGGAGACTAGCGCTGGGGCCAACGTCCTGACTTTC. It is translated as CASSQETSAGANVLTF.

The chain couples TRBV19 to TRBJ1-5; no clear D gene. This CDR3 comprises 15 residues. CDR1 and CDR2 (germline): LNHDA, SQIVND (reference sequence). V shed 3 bases and J shed 2 bases, with 11 bases lying between them. The CDR3 reads CASSIGREGNQPQHF. DNA of the CDR3: TGTGCCAGTAGTATCGGCCGGGAGGGCAATCAGCCCCAGCATTTT.